This T cell receptor (beta chain) was sequenced in a study of CD8 T cells in ankylosing spondylitis. General observations from the study: Characteristic of ankylosing spondylitis blood, it appeared, was a TCR beta motif comprising about eight highly homologous variants.

With respect to this clonotype: Its antigen is not known.

TCRdb passed the 5' RACE reads through MiXCR, listing each CDR3 protein once. Of fewer than 250,000 distinct CDR3 sequences listed, roughly 25% are singletons. V shed 3 bases and J 4 bases; nucleotides not matched to a gene: 4. Per germline, CDR1 SGHTS and CDR2 YDEGEE. The CDR3 consists of 13 residues. Sequencing input: blood, either unsorted or a sorted T cell fraction (not recorded which). This receptor was identified in a male donor with ankylosing spondylitis or in good health (not recorded which). The chain carries TRBV5-8 and TRBJ2-7, with TRBD1 identical over 7 bases. CDR3 residues: CASSWDSSYEQYF. CDR3 nucleotide sequence: TGTGCCAGCAGCTGGGACAGCTCATACGAGCAGTACTTC.